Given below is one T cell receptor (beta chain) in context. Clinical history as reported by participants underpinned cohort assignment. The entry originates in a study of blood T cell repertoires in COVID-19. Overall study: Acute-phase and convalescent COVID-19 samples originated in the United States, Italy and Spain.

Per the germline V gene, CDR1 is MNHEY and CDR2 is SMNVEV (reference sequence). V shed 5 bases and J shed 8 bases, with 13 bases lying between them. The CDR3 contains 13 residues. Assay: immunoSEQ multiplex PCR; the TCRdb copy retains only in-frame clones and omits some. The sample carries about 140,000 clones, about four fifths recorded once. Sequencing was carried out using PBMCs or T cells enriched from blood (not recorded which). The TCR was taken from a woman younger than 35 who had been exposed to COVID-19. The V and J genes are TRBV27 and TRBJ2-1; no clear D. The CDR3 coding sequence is TGTGCCAGCAGTAGACTTGGTTTCGATGAGCAGTTCTTC. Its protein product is CASSRLGFDEQFF.